This T cell receptor (beta chain) was retrieved from a study of shared clonotypes between healthy human individuals. CD45RA-negative memory and CD45RA+ naive subsets were split from the CD4+ cells. CDR1 is MDHEN, CDR2 SYDVKM, per germline. Trimming removed 5 bases from V and 5 bases from J; junction bases left unmatched: 25. The CDR3 totals 20 residues. Sequencing used immunoSEQ multiplex PCR; TCRdb keeps in-frame clones, though not all of them. The sample has millions of clones, over 90% seen once; the top ten hold 0.39%. The clonotype comes from a man in his late teens or twenties in good health. Some clones in this sample may be carry-over from other donors' samples. The rearrangement joins TRBV28 to TRBJ2-7; 9 bases match TRBD1. The sequenced sample consisted of naive CD4+ T cells from PBMCs. The subset here: CD45RA+ positively selected. The CDR3 protein is CASSMGPRLSVRDRDHEQYF. DNA of the CDR3: TGTGCCAGCAGTATGGGGCCCCGTTTGTCAGTACGGGACAGGGACCACGAGCAGTACTTC. The full variable domain, completed using reference TRBV28 and TRBJ2-7, is DVKVTQSSRYLVKRTGEKVFLECVQDMDHENMFWYRQDPGLGLRLIYFSYDVKMKEKGDIPEGYSVSREKKERFSLILESASTNQTSMYLCASSMGPRLSVRDRDHEQYFGPGTRLTVT.